This T cell receptor (beta chain) appears in the sequencing data of a study of CD8 T cells in Susac syndrome. The controls were healthy donors who were matched for age and sex. Random hexamers were used to reverse transcribe roughly 0.45 to 1 ug of RNA. Amplification of TCR beta CDR3 used immunoSEQ multiplex PCR across 54 Vbeta and 13 Jbeta. TCRdb called the immunoSEQ multiplex PCR reads again in MiXCR, with one record for every CDR3 protein. This sample has 150,000 to 200,000 distinct CDR3 sequences, with just under 95% found just once. CDR3 length equals 15 residues. Germline V gene sequence: CDR1 DFQATT, CDR2 SNEGSKA (reference sequence). The V and J ends lost 3 bases and 5 bases respectively, with 19 bases between them.

Sequenced material: CD4+ T cells from PBMCs. This sequence joins TRBV20-1 and TRBJ1-1; D gene ambiguous. The TCR comes from a human donor in good health. As DNA, the CDR3 is TGCAGTGCTAGGGACGTCCTTAACTCGGGAACTGAAGCTTTCTTT. Its translation: CSARDVLNSGTEAFF.